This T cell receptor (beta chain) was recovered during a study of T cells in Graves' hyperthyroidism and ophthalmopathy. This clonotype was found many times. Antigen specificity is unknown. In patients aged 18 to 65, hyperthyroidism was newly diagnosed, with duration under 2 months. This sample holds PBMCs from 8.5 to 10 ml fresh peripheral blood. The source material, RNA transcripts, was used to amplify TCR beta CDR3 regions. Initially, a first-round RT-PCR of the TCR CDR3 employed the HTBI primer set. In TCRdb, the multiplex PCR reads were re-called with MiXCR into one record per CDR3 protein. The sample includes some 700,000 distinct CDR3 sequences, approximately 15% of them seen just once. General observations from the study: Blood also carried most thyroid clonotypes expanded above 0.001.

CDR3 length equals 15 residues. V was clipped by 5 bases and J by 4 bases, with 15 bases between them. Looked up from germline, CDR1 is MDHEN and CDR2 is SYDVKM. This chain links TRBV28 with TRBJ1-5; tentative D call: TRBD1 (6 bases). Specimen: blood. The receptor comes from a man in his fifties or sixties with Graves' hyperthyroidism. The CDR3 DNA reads TGTGCCAGCAGTGAGCCGACAGGTACTAATCAGCCCCAGCATTTT. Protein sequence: CASSEPTGTNQPQHF. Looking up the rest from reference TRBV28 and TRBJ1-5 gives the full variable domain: DVKVTQSSRYLVKRTGEKVFLECVQDMDHENMFWYRQDPGLGLRLIYFSYDVKMKEKGDIPEGYSVSREKKERFSLILESASTNQTSMYLCASSEPTGTNQPQHFGDGTRLSIL.